This T cell receptor beta chain appears in the sequencing data of a study of blood T cell repertoires in COVID-19. About the research overall: The United States, Italy and Spain were the sources of the acute and convalescent COVID-19 samples. In each case, the material was cDNA or gDNA derived from T cells, B-cell-depleted T cells, or PBMCs.

Authors' data handling: Reference gene primer amplification gave estimated nucleated cell counts. TCRdb's table, derived via immunoSEQ multiplex PCR, lists solely in-frame clones and lacks some. The DNA gave D and trimming, while V, J and clone size come from that table. The table lists approximately 300,000 clones, roughly 90% of them singletons, with under 8% in the top ten. The clonotype originates from a man aged 18-30 years who had recovered from COVID-19. Sequencing used peripheral blood.

CDR3 sequence (DNA): TGTGCCAGCAGCTCCCACCAGGGCATGGGGTATCAGGAGCAGTACTTC. This codes for CASSSHQGMGYQEQYF. The chain has TRBV7-9 and TRBJ2-7; weak D call: TRBD1 (5 bases). The CDR3 spans 16 residues. Trimming shortened V by 4 bases and J by 7 bases, and 23 bases separated the two germline ends. CDR1 and CDR2 (germline): SEHNR, FQNEAQ (reference sequence).